These 22 T cell receptor beta chains were all obtained from the same sample, sequenced in a study of control samples from healthy donors and cancer patients. Some clones are missing from TCRdb's copy, which holds only in-frame ones; the method was immunoSEQ multiplex PCR. This sample has tens of thousands of clones, with roughly 89% found just once. Material for sequencing was PBMCs. These receptors all come from a woman in her fifties or sixties with colorectal cancer.

As regards this clone: At one of its ends the junction is not consistent with the germline gene, which may arise from a read error. The chain uses TRBV11-3 and TRBJ2-2; D is unclear. CDR3 length: 14 residues. The germline gives CDR1 SGHNT, CDR2 YENEEA. CDR3 loop: CANSSQWNTGELFF. CDR3 bases: TGTGCCAACAGCTCCCAGTGGAACACCGGGGAGCTGTTTTTT.

CDR3 residues: CASSPVGGNTEAFF. The CDR3 DNA is TGTGCCAGCAGCCCGGTTGGCGGGAACACTGAAGCTTTCTTT. The chain uses TRBV5-6 and TRBJ1-1; D is uncertain. The V gene lost 4 bases and the J gene lost 1 base, with 11 bases spanning the gap. The length of the CDR3 is 14 residues. Germline V gene data show CDR1 as SGHDT and CDR2 as YYEEEE.

The genes are TRBV2 and TRBJ2-1; D not certain. The CDR3 loop spans 13 amino acids. The V gene lost 6 bases and the J gene lost 2 bases, with 8 bases spanning the gap. Germline V gives CDR1 SNHLY, CDR2 FYNNEI. The CDR3 protein is CASRITTYNEQFF. In nucleotides, the CDR3 is TGTGCCAGCAGAATTACCACCTACAATGAGCAGTTCTTC.

The chain links TRBV5-8 to TRBJ2-7; perhaps TRBD2 as D (5 bases). The CDR3 is 12 amino acids. V lost 1 base and J 11 bases, leaving 13 bases between the germline ends. Germline values: CDR1 SGHTS, CDR2 YDEGEE. Here the CDR3 DNA reads TGTGCCAGCAGCTTGTTCACGTCGAGGGAGTACGTC. Its translation is CASSLFTSREYV.

The V gene is TRBV19, the J gene TRBJ1-6; no clear D gene. The CDR3 covers 13 residues. Deletions cut 5 bases from V and 8 bases from J, with 10 bases between. Germline assignment: CDR1 LNHDA and CDR2 SQIVND (reference sequence). The CDR3 loop reads CASSAANYSPLHF. The CDR3 DNA follows: TGTGCCAGTAGTGCAGCTAATTATTCACCCCTCCACTTT.

V and J are TRBV7-2 and TRBJ1-5; D not resolved. CDR1 and CDR2 from the germline V gene are SGHTA and FQGNSA. Deletions cut 1 base from V and 6 bases from J, with 10 bases between. This CDR3 has 14 amino acids. Here the CDR3 reads CASSLGQPPQPQHF. As DNA, the CDR3 is TGTGCCAGCAGCTTAGGGCAGCCGCCTCAGCCCCAGCATTTT.

V gene TRBV10-2 combines with J gene TRBJ2-7, with 9 bases identical to TRBD1. From germline, CDR1 is WSHSY and CDR2 SAAADI. J lost 3 bases, V lost 6 bases, and 6 bases had no gene match. The CDR3 consists of 14 residues. CDR3 in DNA: TGCGCCAGCAGCGAGACAGGGGGAGTCTACGAGCAGTACGTC. Translating gives CASSETGGVYEQYV.

V and J are TRBV3-1 (or the pseudogene TRBV3-2) and TRBJ1-2; 9 nucleotides match TRBD1. V lost 1 base and J lost 5; bases outside the gene matches: 5. Germline V gives CDR1 LGHDT, CDR2 YNNKEL (reference sequence). The CDR3 is 15 amino acids. CDR3 amino acids: CASSQGQGGGYGYTF. The DNA of the CDR3 is TGTGCCAGCAGCCAAGGACAGGGGGGAGGGTATGGCTACACCTTC.

The V gene is TRBV10-2, the J gene TRBJ2-7; 7 nucleotides agree with TRBD2. CDR3 size: 14 residues. J gave up 0 bases and V 10 bases, and 9 bases lay outside the gene matches. CDR1 WSHSY and CDR2 SAAADI come from the germline V gene. The CDR3 DNA reads as TGCGCCACCCCTAGCGGAGAGAGCTCCTACGAGCAGTACGTC. Its translation is CATPSGESSYEQYV.

The V call is TRBV15, the J call TRBJ1-5; D gene unclear. This CDR3 has 15 amino acids. Germline values: CDR1 LNHNV, CDR2 YYDKDF (reference sequence). Deletions cut 0 bases from V and 0 bases from J, with 6 bases between. The CDR3 spells CATSRDPSSNQPQHF. Here the CDR3 DNA reads TGTGCCACCAGCAGAGATCCCTCTAGCAATCAGCCCCAGCATTTT.

The chain recombines TRBV11-2 with TRBJ1-2, with 8 nucleotides matching TRBD1. Unmatched junction bases numbered 13, after V lost 5 bases and J lost 2 bases. Per the germline V gene, CDR1 is SGHAT and CDR2 is FQNNGV. CDR3 length: 17 residues. The CDR3 coding sequence is TGTGCCAGCAGCCCAGACCTAGGGGACAGGACAAACTATGGCTACACCTTC. Amino acids: CASSPDLGDRTNYGYTF.

The chain links TRBV27 to TRBJ1-4; D gene unclear. The CDR3 totals 13 residues. Trimming pared 3 bases from V and 5 bases from J, leaving 7 bases between. The V gene's germline CDR1 is MNHEY and CDR2 SMNVEV (reference sequence). DNA of the CDR3: TGTGCCAGCAGTTTCGTTCCGAATGAAAAACTGTTTTTT. Translating gives CASSFVPNEKLFF.

This clone is a singleton in its sample. J is TRBJ1-1 and V is TRBV2; no clear D gene. CDR3 size: 13 residues. Trimming stripped 4 bases from V and 1 base from J, with 7 bases between. CDR1 is SNHLY and CDR2 is FYNNEI in the germline V gene. CDR3 residues: CASSADGNTEAFF. In DNA, the CDR3 is TGTGCCAGCAGTGCGGACGGGAACACTGAAGCTTTCTTT.

This clone was recorded once. The chain employs TRBV3-1 (or the pseudogene TRBV3-2) and TRBJ2-3; D unclear. V was pared by 1 base and J by 0 bases, with 8 bases between. Germline-derived CDR1 and CDR2 are LGHDT and YNNKEL (reference sequence). There are 15 residues in the CDR3. The CDR3 reads CASSQGSPSTDTQYF. Written as DNA, the CDR3 is TGTGCCAGCAGCCAAGGCAGCCCTAGCACAGATACGCAGTATTTT.

This rearrangement joins TRBV6-2 or TRBV6-3 to TRBJ1-4; D gene ambiguous. Per the germline V gene, CDR1 is MNHEY and CDR2 is SVGEGT. V was clipped by 0 bases and J by 4 bases, with 9 bases between them. CDR3 length: 15 residues. CDR3 coding DNA: TGTGCCAGCAGTTACTCGGCCAAGATTAATGAAAAACTGTTTTTT. This sequence encodes CASSYSAKINEKLFF.

The gene calls are TRBV21-1 and TRBJ1-4. TRBV21-1 is a pseudogene locus. The CDR3 is 16 amino acids. The CDR3, as DNA: TGTGCCAGCAGCACCTGGGGGAGGCAGGGAGATGAAAAACTGTTTTTT. Its translation: CASSTWGRQGDEKLFF.

The chain links TRBV3-1 (or the pseudogene TRBV3-2) to TRBJ1-2, with D possibly being TRBD1 (5 bases). The CDR3 is 11 residues long. Germline V gene lookup returns CDR1 LGHDT and CDR2 YNNKEL (reference sequence). Deletions cut 1 base from V and 10 bases from J, with 7 bases between. CDR3 sequence: CASSQAGAYTF. Written as DNA, the CDR3 is TGTGCCAGCAGCCAAGCTGGGGCCTACACCTTC.

V gene TRBV7-2 combines with J gene TRBJ2-3; 7 nucleotides align to TRBD1. This CDR3 is 14 amino acids long. In germline, CDR1 is SGHTA, CDR2 FQGNSA. Losses at the gene ends were 4 bases for V and 3 bases for J; bases not matched to a gene: 4. CDR3 DNA: TGTGCCAGCAGCTGGAAGGGACAGACAGATACGCAGTATTTT. Translating it yields CASSWKGQTDTQYF. Full variable domain (outside the CDR3, taken from reference TRBV7-2 and TRBJ2-3): GAGVSQSPSNKVTEKGKDVELRCDPISGHTALYWYRQSLGQGLEFLIYFQGNSAPDKSGLPSDRFSAERTGGSVSTLTIQRTQQEDSAVYLCASSWKGQTDTQYFGPGTRLTVL.

The chain's CDR3 is CAWTGPNSYNSPLHF. CDR3 nucleotide sequence: TGTGCCTGGACAGGGCCTAACTCCTATAATTCACCCCTCCACTTT. J is TRBJ1-6 and V is TRBV30, with a weak D call TRBD1 (5 bases). The V end was cut by 4 bases, the J end by 0 bases, with 10 bases between. CDR1 and CDR2 from the germline V gene are GTSNPN and SVGIG (reference sequence). There are 15 residues in the CDR3. The whole variable domain, remainder taken from reference TRBV30 and TRBJ1-6, is SQTIHQWPATLVQPVGSPLSLECTVEGTSNPNLYWYRQAAGRGLQLLFYSVGIGQISSEVPQNLSASRPQDRQFILSSKKLLLSDSGFYLCAWTGPNSYNSPLHFGNGTRLTVT.

The chain has TRBV7-2 and TRBJ2-4; no clear D gene. The CDR3 spans 13 residues. The V end lost 3 bases, the J end lost 6 bases, and 9 bases lay between the germline ends. Germline V gene lookup returns CDR1 SGHTA and CDR2 FQGNSA. Here the CDR3 DNA reads TGTGCCAGCAGCTTTAGGCAGTTAAACATTCAGTACTTC. Translated, it gives CASSFRQLNIQYF.

The genes are TRBV29-1 and TRBJ1-4; TRBD1 agrees at 8 bases. V lost 7 bases and J lost 5; bases outside the gene matches: 6. Germline V gene lookup returns CDR1 SQVTM and CDR2 ANQGSEA. This CDR3 is 13 amino acids long. The DNA for the CDR3 is TGCAGCGCCGGACAGGGCGGGAATGAAAAACTGTTTTTT. Amino acids: CSAGQGGNEKLFF.

The genes are TRBV4-1 and TRBJ2-2; unclear D gene. Per the germline V gene, CDR1 is MGHRA and CDR2 is YSYEKL. Trimming shortened V by 0 bases and J by 3 bases, and 11 bases separated the two germline ends. The CDR3 runs 16 residues. The CDR3 DNA follows: TGCGCCAGCAGCCAAGATGGAAAGGGCTACACCGGGGAGCTGTTTTTT. Its protein product is CASSQDGKGYTGELFF.